Listed below are T cell receptor beta chains from one sample, sequenced in a study of blood T cell repertoires in COVID-19. Profiled with immunoSEQ multiplex PCR; TCRdb holds only in-frame clones, not every one. The table has fewer than 35,000 clones, approximately 80% seen once. Sequencing used peripheral blood. Source of these receptors: a human donor in a cohort sampled during active COVID-19. Each CDR3 is given with its conserved first and last residue. A D gene is named only where the DNA matches it firmly. Size tells how often a clone was seen (once, few, many) or the class of an expanded clone, and some rows leave it out.

j_gene | v_gene | d_gene | abundance | CDR3nt | CDR3aa
TRBJ2-2 | TRBV18 | TRBD2 | . | TGTGCCAGCTCACCAGGACTAGCTCGGAACACCGGGGAGCTGTTTTTT | CASSPGLARNTGELFF
TRBJ1-2 | TRBV10-3 | . | . | TGTGCCATCAGTGCAATACAGGGACATGGCTACACCTTC | CAISAIQGHGYTF
TRBJ1-1 | TRBV6-5 | . | . | TGTGCCAGCAGTTACTCTGGGCAGGGCACTGAAGCTTTCTTT | CASSYSGQGTEAFF
TRBJ1-5 | TRBV18 | . | . | TGTGCCAGCTCGATAGCCACCAGGGATGCGCAGCCCCAGCATTTT | CASSIATRDAQPQHF
TRBJ2-5 | TRBV11-2 | TRBD1 | . | TGTGCCAGCAGCTTAGACCTGGACAGGGCAGGGACCCAGTACTTC | CASSLDLDRAGTQYF
TRBJ2-7 | TRBV9 | TRBD1 | . | TGTGCCAGCAGCGTAGCAGGGACAGGGGCGTCCTACGAGCAGTACTTC | CASSVAGTGASYEQYF
TRBJ2-1 | TRBV7-3 | TRBD2 | . | TGTGCCAGCTCAACTGGCGGGGGACGCAATGAGCAGTTCTTC | CASSTGGGRNEQFF
TRBJ1-2 | TRBV4-1 | . | once | TGCGCCAGCAGCACCCACCTTCAGGGTTATGGCTACACCTTC | CASSTHLQGYGYTF
TRBJ2-3 | TRBV5-4 | . | . | TGTGCCAGCAGCTTGGTTGGAGGGAACACAGATACGCAGTATTTT | CASSLVGGNTDTQYF
TRBJ2-5 | TRBV4-2 | . | . | TGTGCCAGCAGCCAAGCCCGGCGGGAGACCCAGTACTTC | CASSQARRETQYF
TRBJ1-4 | TRBV6-6 | . | . | TGTGCCAGCACTCCCGGCCCCGGGTGGGAAAAACTGTTTTTT | CASTPGPGWEKLFF
TRBJ1-2 | TRBV5-8 | . | . | TGTGCCAGCAGGCCACAGCTTAACTATGGCTACACCTTC | CASRPQLNYGYTF
TRBJ2-2 | TRBV11-3 | TRBD1 | . | TGTGCCAGCAGCCCGGGACAGGGGAGTGACGCCGGGGAGCTGTTTTTT | CASSPGQGSDAGELFF
TRBJ2-5 | TRBV7-2 | TRBD2 | . | TGTGCCAGCAGCTTAGAGGAGCGCGGGGGGCCTCAGTACTTC | CASSLEERGGPQYF
TRBJ1-6 | TRBV11-2 | TRBD1 | once | TGTGCCAGCAGCTTAGTAGGGCAGGGGGATAATTCACCCCTCCACTTT | CASSLVGQGDNSPLHF
TRBJ2-2 | TRBV11-2 | TRBD1 | once | TGTGCCAGCAGCTTAGACAGGGGGCGCGTCACCGGGGAGCTGTTTTTT | CASSLDRGRVTGELFF
TRBJ2-3 | TRBV5-1 | . | . | TGCGCCAGCAGCTTGGCCGGACAGACAGCAGATACGCAGTATTTT | CASSLAGQTADTQYF
TRBJ2-1 | TRBV27 | TRBD2 | . | TGTGCCAGCAGTTTAGTAGCGGGGGGCCCTCACAATGAGCAGTTCTTC | CASSLVAGGPHNEQFF
TRBJ2-7 | TRBV5-1 | TRBD2 | . | TGCGCCAGCAGCTTGTATAGCGGGGGCCTCTCCTACGAGCAGTACTTC | CASSLYSGGLSYEQYF
TRBJ1-1 | TRBV7-8 | . | . | TGTGCCAGCAGCTTAGGCATTGAGACTGAAGCTTTCTTT | CASSLGIETEAFF
TRBJ2-1 | TRBV6-6 | . | . | TGTGCCAGCAGTTACTCGGGGGGGCGATATGAGCAGTTCTTC | CASSYSGGRYEQFF
TRBJ2-2 | TRBV6-4 | . | . | TGTGCCAGCAGTGAACTTACAGGGAACACCGGGGAGCTGTTTTTT | CASSELTGNTGELFF
TRBJ1-2 | TRBV18 | . | . | TGTGCCAGCTCACCACTTGAGGGTTCGAACTATGGCTACACCTTC | CASSPLEGSNYGYTF
TRBJ2-1 | TRBV6-5 | . | . | TGTGCCAGCAGTTACTCCATGGGGGGTTACAATGAGCAGTTCTTC | CASSYSMGGYNEQFF
TRBJ2-7 | TRBV6-2/TRBV6-3 | TRBD2 | . | TGTGCCAGCAGTTATTATCGGACTAGCGGGGGGACCTACGAGCAGTACTTC | CASSYYRTSGGTYEQYF
TRBJ1-4 | TRBV7-9 | TRBD1 | . | TGTGCCAGCAGCTTAGCTGTGGGGGACAGGGGAGAAAAACTGTTTTTT | CASSLAVGDRGEKLFF
TRBJ2-5 | TRBV2 | TRBD2 | . | TGTGCCAGCAGTCTTAAGCGGGGGCGAGAGACCCAGTACTTC | CASSLKRGRETQYF
TRBJ1-2 | TRBV19 | TRBD1 | . | TGTGCCAGTAGTCAACAGGGGGTTAGTGGCTACACCTTC | CASSQQGVSGYTF
TRBJ1-6 | TRBV7-9 | TRBD1 | . | TGTGCCAGCAGCTCCGTCGGACAGGGGTTTCCCCTCCACTTT | CASSSVGQGFPLHF
TRBJ2-7 | TRBV10-2 | . | few | TGCGCCAGCAGTGAAACAGGGCGTCGAAACGAGCAGTACTTC | CASSETGRRNEQYF
TRBJ1-6 | TRBV5-5 | . | . | TGTGCCAGCAGCTTGATCAGCTCCTATAATTCACCCCTCCACTTT | CASSLISSYNSPLHF
TRBJ1-6 | TRBV6-5 | . | once | TGTGCCTCCTGCCCAAGGGGGGGCCAAAATTCACCCCTCCACTTT | CASCPRGGQNSPLHF
TRBJ2-1 | TRBV5-1 | TRBD2 | . | TGCGCCAGCAGCTCCGGGACTAGCTCGTTTAAGCAGTTCTTC | CASSSGTSSFKQFF
TRBJ1-5 | TRBV19 | . | . | TGTGCCAGTAGAGAGGGCCCTCAGCCCCAGCATTTT | CASREGPQPQHF
TRBJ2-7 | TRBV11-1 | . | . | TGTGCCAGCAGCTTAGCGCTGGACACCTCCTACGAGCAGTACTTC | CASSLALDTSYEQYF
TRBJ1-4 | TRBV2 | . | once | TGTGCCAGCAGAGGTAGGGGGTTCAATGAAAAACTGTTTTTT | CASRGRGFNEKLFF
TRBJ2-7 | TRBV29-1 | TRBD1 | . | TGCAGCGTCAACACCGGGACAGGGGTCGAGCAGTACTTC | CSVNTGTGVEQYF
TRBJ2-7 | TRBV5-1 | TRBD2 | . | TGCGCCAGCAGCTTAGGACTAGCGGCGGAAGGAGATTACGAGCAGTACTTC | CASSLGLAAEGDYEQYF
TRBJ2-7 | TRBV24-1 | TRBD2 | . | TGTGCCACCAGTGATTCGGGAGGGACTGGGTACGAGCAGTACTTC | CATSDSGGTGYEQYF
TRBJ2-7 | TRBV15 | . | . | TGTGCCACCAGCAGGGACTGGTTGGACGAGCAGTACTTC | CATSRDWLDEQYF
TRBJ1-1 | TRBV27 | . | . | TGTGCCAGCAGTTCCAACCGGACACCCCGGGACACTGAAGCTTTCTTT | CASSSNRTPRDTEAFF
TRBJ1-1 | TRBV5-1 | . | . | TGCGCCAGCAGCGGGGAGGGGTGGAACACTGAAGCTTTCTTT | CASSGEGWNTEAFF
TRBJ2-5 | TRBV7-3 | TRBD2 | . | TGTGCCAGCAGCCCCCGAGGTAGCGGGGCCCGCCGAGAGACCCAGTACTTC | CASSPRGSGARRETQYF
TRBJ2-5 | TRBV11-3 | TRBD2 | once | TGTGCCAGCAGCTCAAGCGGGGGGCAAGAGACCCAGTACTTC | CASSSSGGQETQYF
TRBJ2-7 | TRBV2 | . | . | TGTGCCAGCAGTGAATCGAGAGATTACGAGCAGTACTTC | CASSESRDYEQYF
TRBJ1-6 | TRBV5-6 | TRBD1 | . | TGTGCCAGCAGCTTGGCGTCCAGGGGGAATTCACCCCTCCACTTT | CASSLASRGNSPLHF
TRBJ2-3 | TRBV18 | TRBD2 | . | TGTGCCAGCTCTGAAGGACTAGCGGGGGCCACAGATACGCAGTATTTT | CASSEGLAGATDTQYF
TRBJ1-1 | TRBV23-1 | TRBD1 | few | TGCGCCAGCAGAACCCCGGGACAGAGGAACACTGAAGCTTTCTTT | CASRTPGQRNTEAFF
TRBJ2-4 | TRBV4-3 | TRBD2 | . | TGCGCCAGCAGCCAATCGGGACTAGCGTTAGACATTCAGTACTTC | CASSQSGLALDIQYF